These 4 T cell receptor beta chains were sequenced from one sample in a study of cytomegalovirus exposure and HLA in healthy donors (dated by TCRdb to about 2017). Library prep was done by the immunoSEQ multiplex PCR assay. The multiplex PCR relied on a mix of 60 forward primers for TCR Vbeta segments and 13 reverse primers for TCR Jbeta segments. The clones in this table, taken by TCRdb from immuneACCESS, are in-frame only. Not every clone is retained; where verified, under half of the shortfall comes from an unresolved V gene, and the cause of the rest is unknown. The sample data list about 140,000 clones, and 70% to 90% of these were observed just once. Of the sample, roughly 0.5% is held by the ten largest clones. What was sequenced was PBMCs. The receptors derive from a woman between 40 and 55 years old in good health and CMV-seronegative.

The DNA for the CDR3 is TGTGCCAGCAGCCAAGATTTGTCGCAGTTCACAGATACGCAGTATTTT. Translated: CASSQDLSQFTDTQYF. This rearrangement joins TRBV4-2 to TRBJ2-3; D not certain. The V gene lost 0 bases and the J gene lost 2 bases, with 12 bases spanning the gap. Germline V CDR1 and CDR2: LGHNA, YNFKEQ. The CDR3 is 16 residues long.

The chain has TRBV5-6 and TRBJ2-4, with TRBD1 matching 7 bases. After removal of 4 bases from V and 4 bases from J, the junction contained 8 bases not matched to a gene. The germline V gene encodes CDR1 SGHDT and CDR2 YYEEEE. CDR3 size: 15 residues. The CDR3 DNA is TGTGCCAGCAGCCCATTGGGACAGCTTAAAAACATTCAGTACTTC. It specifies CASSPLGQLKNIQYF.

This clone appeared a single time. The chain carries TRBV27 and TRBJ2-7; 7 bases agree with TRBD1. Germline V lookup: CDR1 MNHEY, CDR2 SMNVEV (reference sequence). CDR3 length equals 14 residues. V gave up 5 bases and J gave up 1 base; unmatched junction bases: 5. The CDR3 DNA sequence: TGTGCCAGCAGTCCCACAGGGGAGTCCTACGAGCAGTACTTC. This gives the protein CASSPTGESYEQYF.

The chain links TRBV27 to TRBJ1-5, with 7 bases fitting TRBD1. The CDR3 spans 14 residues. Losses at the gene ends were 0 bases for V and 6 bases for J; bases not matched to a gene: 2. Per the germline V gene, CDR1 is MNHEY and CDR2 is SMNVEV (reference sequence). CDR3 sequence (DNA): TGTGCCAGCAGTTTATCAGGGGGCTTTCAGCCCCAGCATTTT. It encodes CASSLSGGFQPQHF.